This note documents a single T cell receptor beta chain sequence. Its antigen is unidentified. Noted time point: blood from clinic visit 5 months post-surgery; TSC patient then seizure free. Here immunoSEQ multiplex PCR was the method, and the copy in TCRdb shows in-frame clones only, minus some. Among 340,000 or so clones listed, 93% were seen once. These data originate in a study of brain T cells in children with intractable seizures. The study, taken as a whole, reports: Patients' HCMV serostatus was unknown; virus specificity rests on CDR3 similarity alone.

The CDR3 sequence is 16 residues long. Trimming took 0 bases from V and 4 from J; bases not matched to a gene: 4. Germline V CDR1 and CDR2: LGHNA, YNFKEQ. The chain has TRBV4-2 and TRBJ2-5; TRBD1 matches 11 bases. The receptor comes from a boy under three years old with tuberous sclerosis and intractable seizures. Source: peripheral blood, taken less than 6 months after surgery. CDR3 in amino acids: CASSQDGGQGGETQYF. CDR3 nucleotide sequence: TGTGCCAGCAGCCAAGATGGGGGACAGGGGGGAGAGACCCAGTACTTC.